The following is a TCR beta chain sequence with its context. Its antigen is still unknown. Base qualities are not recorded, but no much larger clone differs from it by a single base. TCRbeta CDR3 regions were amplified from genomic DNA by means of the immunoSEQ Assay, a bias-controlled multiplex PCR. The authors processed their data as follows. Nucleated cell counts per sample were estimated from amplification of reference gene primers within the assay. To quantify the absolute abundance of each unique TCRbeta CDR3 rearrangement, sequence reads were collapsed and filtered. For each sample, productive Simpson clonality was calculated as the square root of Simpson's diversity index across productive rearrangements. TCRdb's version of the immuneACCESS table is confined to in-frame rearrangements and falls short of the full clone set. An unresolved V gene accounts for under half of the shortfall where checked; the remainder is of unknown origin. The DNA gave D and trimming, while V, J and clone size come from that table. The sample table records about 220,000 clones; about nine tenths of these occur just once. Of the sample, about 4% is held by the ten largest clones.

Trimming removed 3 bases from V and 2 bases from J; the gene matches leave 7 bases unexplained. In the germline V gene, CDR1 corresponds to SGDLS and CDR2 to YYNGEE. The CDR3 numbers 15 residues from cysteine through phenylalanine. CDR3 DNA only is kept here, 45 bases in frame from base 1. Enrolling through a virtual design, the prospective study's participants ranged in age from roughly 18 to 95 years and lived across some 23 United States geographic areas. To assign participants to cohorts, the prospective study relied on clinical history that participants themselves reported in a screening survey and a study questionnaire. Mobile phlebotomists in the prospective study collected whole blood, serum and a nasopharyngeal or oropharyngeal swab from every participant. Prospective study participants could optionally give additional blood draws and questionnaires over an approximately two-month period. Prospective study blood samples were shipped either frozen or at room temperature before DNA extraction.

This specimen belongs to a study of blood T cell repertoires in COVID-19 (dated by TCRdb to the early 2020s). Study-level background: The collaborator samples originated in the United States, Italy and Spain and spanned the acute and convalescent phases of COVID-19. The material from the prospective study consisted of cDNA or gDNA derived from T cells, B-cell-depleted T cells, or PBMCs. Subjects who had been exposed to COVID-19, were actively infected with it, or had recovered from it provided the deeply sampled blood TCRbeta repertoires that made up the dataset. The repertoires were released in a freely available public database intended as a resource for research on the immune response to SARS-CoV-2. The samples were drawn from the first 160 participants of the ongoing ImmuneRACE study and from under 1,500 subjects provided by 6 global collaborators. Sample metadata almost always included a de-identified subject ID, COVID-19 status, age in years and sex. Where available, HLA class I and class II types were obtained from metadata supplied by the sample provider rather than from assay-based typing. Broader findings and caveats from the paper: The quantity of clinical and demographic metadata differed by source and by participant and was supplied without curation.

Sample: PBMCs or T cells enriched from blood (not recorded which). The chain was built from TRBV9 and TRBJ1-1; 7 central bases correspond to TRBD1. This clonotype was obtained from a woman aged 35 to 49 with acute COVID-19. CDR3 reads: CASSDNRDRNTEAFF. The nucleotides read TGTGCCAGCAGCGACAACCGGGACAGAAACACTGAAGCTTTCTTT.